The 25 T cell receptor beta chains reported below all come from one sample, sequenced in a study of T-cell memory formation after mild COVID-19. TCRdb fed the 5' RACE reads into MiXCR, producing one record per CDR3 protein. The table includes about 470,000 distinct CDR3 sequences, more than 20% detected once. The sample taken for sequencing was PBMCs or a T cell subset sorted from them (not recorded which). All receptors derive from an adult woman who had mild COVID-19 (a few samples of this study predate the infection). Cell type and time point are not known.

The chain combines TRBV5-6 with TRBJ2-2; 16 bases align to TRBD2. CDR1 and CDR2 from the germline V gene are SGHDT and YYEEEE. Trimming cost V 4 bases and J 4 bases; bases outside gene matches: 10. The CDR3 is 19 residues long. The DNA for the CDR3 is TGTGCCAGCAGCATCCCGGGACTAGCGGGAGGGGCGGGCACCGGGGAGCTGTTTTTT. This encodes CASSIPGLAGGAGTGELFF. The entire variable domain, with the rest obtained from reference TRBV5-6 and TRBJ2-2, is as follows: DAGVTQSPTHLIKTRGQQVTLRCSPKSGHDTVSWYQQALGQGPQFIFQYYEEEERQRGNFPDRFSGHQFPNYSSELNVNALLLGDSALYLCASSIPGLAGGAGTGELFFGEGSRLTVL.

J is TRBJ1-2 and V is TRBV10-3, with 8 bases identical to TRBD1. Losses at the gene ends were 7 bases for V and 1 base for J; bases not matched to a gene: 8. Germline V gene sequence: CDR1 ENHRY, CDR2 SYGVKD. This CDR3 has 15 residues. The CDR3 DNA sequence: TGTGCCATCACAGGGACAGGCCGGGGTAACTATGGCTACACCTTC. Its translation: CAITGTGRGNYGYTF.

The rearrangement uses TRBV7-9 and TRBJ2-1, with a tentative D call TRBD2 (6 bases). The V and J ends lost 6 bases and 9 bases respectively, with 18 bases between them. The CDR3 is made up of 14 amino acids. Germline loops: CDR1 SEHNR, CDR2 FQNEAQ (reference sequence). CDR3 nucleotides: TGTGCCAGCAGTACCCCGGCGGGCGGGGCTGAGCAGTTCTTC. Translated, it gives CASSTPAGGAEQFF.

The DNA for the CDR3 is TGTGCCAGCAGTGAAGACGGGCTAGCAGGCAATGAGCAGTTCTTC. Protein product: CASSEDGLAGNEQFF. The rearrangement links TRBV2 to TRBJ2-1; D perhaps matches TRBD2 (5 bases). Trimming shortened V by 1 base and J by 6 bases, and 13 bases separated the two germline ends. CDR3 length: 15 residues. Germline CDR1 and CDR2: SNHLY and FYNNEI.

Within the sample, this clonotype is medium-sized. The chain has TRBV4-2 and TRBJ2-1; either TRBD1 or TRBD2 may supply D (5 bases each). The V end was cut by 5 bases, the J end by 5 bases, with 16 bases between. Germline V lookup: CDR1 LGHNA, CDR2 YNFKEQ. This CDR3 contains 15 residues. The CDR3 protein is CASSNRDQRDNEQFF. CDR3 bases: TGTGCCAGCAGCAACCGGGACCAGAGGGACAATGAGCAGTTCTTC.

V usage is TRBV12-3 or TRBV12-4 and J usage is TRBJ2-4; D might be TRBD2 (8 bases). The CDR3 runs 11 residues. Trimming removed 8 bases from V and 15 bases from J, with 17 bases in between. The CDR3 spells CASPGGGQLYF. The CDR3 coding sequence is TGTGCCAGCCCGGGGGGGGGACAGCTGTACTTC.

This clonotype was seen a few times. The rearrangement joins TRBV7-9 to TRBJ1-2; no firm D call. V lost 5 bases, J lost 0 bases, and 16 bases lay in between. This CDR3 is 16 amino acids long. The V gene's germline CDR1 is SEHNR and CDR2 FQNEAQ (reference sequence). For the CDR3, the DNA is TGTGCCAGCAGCCCTATGGGGTTACAAGCTAACTATGGCTACACCTTC. Amino acids: CASSPMGLQANYGYTF. Full variable domain (remainder filled in from reference TRBV7-9 and TRBJ1-2): DTGVSQNPRHKITKRGQNVTFRCDPISEHNRLYWYRQTLGQGPEFLTYFQNEAQLEKSRLLSDRFSAERPKGSFSTLEIQRTEQGDSAMYLCASSPMGLQANYGYTFGSGTRLTVV.

V is TRBV18 and J is TRBJ1-6, with a tentative D call TRBD1 (5 bases). The V end was cut by 0 bases, the J end by 4 bases, with 10 bases between. Germline V gene data show CDR1 as KGHSH and CDR2 as LQKENI. The CDR3 consists of 16 residues. The CDR3 here is CASSPPTRGYNSPLHF. CDR3 in DNA: TGTGCCAGCTCACCACCGACAAGGGGATATAATTCACCCCTCCACTTT. The whole variable domain, remainder taken from reference TRBV18 and TRBJ1-6, is NAGVMQNPRHLVRRRGQEARLRCSPMKGHSHVYWYRQLPEEGLKFMVYLQKENIIDESGMPKERFSAEFPKEGPSILRIQQVVRGDSAAYFCASSPPTRGYNSPLHFGNGTRLTVT.

The chain uses TRBV29-1 and TRBJ1-1; 7 bases fit TRBD1. Germline trimming cut 6 bases from V and 2 bases from J; bases unmatched to any gene: 18. This CDR3 contains 17 residues. Germline V lookup: CDR1 SQVTM, CDR2 ANQGSEA. The CDR3 DNA reads as TGCAGCGTCGCCGGCGGCGGGACAGCCCCAAGTAACACTGAAGCTTTCTTT. Protein sequence: CSVAGGGTAPSNTEAFF. The variable domain in full, completed from reference TRBV29-1 and TRBJ1-1, reads SAVISQKPSRDICQRGTSLTIQCQVDSQVTMMFWYRQQPGQSLTLIATANQGSEATYESGFVIDKFPISRPNLTFSTLTVSNMSPEDSSIYLCSVAGGGTAPSNTEAFFGQGTRLTVV.

J is TRBJ2-7 and V is TRBV6-1; TRBD1 matches 10 bases. V was pared by 4 bases and J by 4 bases, with 7 bases of the junction left unmatched. The CDR3 spans 15 residues. CDR1 is MNHNS, CDR2 SASEGT, per germline. In DNA form, the CDR3 reads TGTGCCAGCAGTGCCCGGGGACAGGGGCAATACGAGCAGTACTTC. Residues: CASSARGQGQYEQYF.

This clonotype came up a few times. The rearrangement uses TRBV5-1 and TRBJ2-5; 10 positions match TRBD2. Losses at the gene ends were 4 bases for V and 5 bases for J; bases not matched to a gene: 5. This CDR3 has 14 residues. Looked up from germline, CDR1 is SGHRS and CDR2 is YFSETQ. CDR3: CASSPGLAMETQYF. The CDR3 DNA reads TGCGCCAGCAGCCCGGGACTAGCGATGGAGACCCAGTACTTC.

This clonotype was seen more than once but under ten times. V and J are TRBV20-1 and TRBJ2-7; no clear D. Germline CDR1 DFQATT, CDR2 SNEGSKA (reference sequence). V was pared by 1 base and J by 5 bases, with 9 bases between. CDR3 length: 12 amino acids. CDR3 loop: CSARGAAHEQYF. The CDR3 DNA reads as TGCAGTGCTAGAGGGGCGGCCCACGAGCAGTACTTC.

This clonotype was picked up a small number of times. The chain joins TRBV29-1 to TRBJ1-1; D is unclear. Germline V lookup: CDR1 SQVTM, CDR2 ANQGSEA. Trimming took off 6 bases at V and 3 bases at J, with 17 bases between the two ends. This CDR3 spans 14 amino acids. CDR3 DNA: TGCAGCGTCAATTGGCCCCGGTCGGACACTGAAGCTTTCTTT. This gives the protein CSVNWPRSDTEAFF.

This clonotype was picked up a small number of times. The chain carries TRBV2 and TRBJ2-3, with D hard to call. The CDR3 has 11 residues. Germline lookup yields CDR1 SNHLY and CDR2 FYNNEI. V dropped 4 bases and J dropped 7 bases, with 6 bases sitting between them. The chain's CDR3 is CASSVINTQYF. The CDR3 coding sequence is TGTGCCAGCAGTGTTATAAATACGCAGTATTTT.

This clonotype was seen more than once but under ten times. The chain links TRBV5-1 to TRBJ2-3; no firm D call. The germline V gene encodes CDR1 SGHRS and CDR2 YFSETQ. Trimming pared 0 bases from V and 3 bases from J, leaving 8 bases between. This CDR3 region has 14 residues. CDR3 protein: CASSLGEETDTQYF. As DNA, the CDR3 is TGCGCCAGCAGCTTGGGCGAGGAGACAGATACGCAGTATTTT.

Regarding this clonotype: An end of the junction differs from the germline gene, which may be a read error. The V gene is TRBV5-1, the J gene TRBJ1-1; D might be TRBD1 (5 bases). The CDR3 consists of 16 residues. Germline V CDR1 and CDR2: SGHRS, YFSETQ. As DNA, the CDR3 is TGCGCCAGCACCTTGGGGCCCGGGGAGGGGAACACTGAAGCTTTCTTT. Its protein is CASTLGPGEGNTEAFF.

The rearrangement links TRBV12-3 or TRBV12-4 to TRBJ2-7, with 9 nucleotides matching TRBD1. The CDR3 is 15 residues long. V trimming: 6 bases; J trimming: 2 bases; junction bases outside the gene matches: 8. The CDR3 sequence: CASSSGDRVAYEQYF. CDR3 nucleotides: TGTGCCAGCAGCTCCGGGGACAGGGTGGCCTACGAGCAGTACTTC.

Of note for this clonotype: An end of the junction does not agree with germline; a read error may underlie this. The rearrangement links TRBV7-7 to TRBJ2-5, with 10 nucleotides matching TRBD1. The V gene's germline CDR1 is SSHAT and CDR2 FNYEAQ (reference sequence). CDR3 length: 17 amino acids. CDR3 in amino acids: CASSFGRRDRGQETQYF. CDR3 DNA: TGTGCTAGCAGCTTTGGCCGCCGGGACAGGGGACAAGAGACCCAGTACTTC.

V gene TRBV18 combines with J gene TRBJ1-2; no clear D gene. Per the germline V gene, CDR1 is KGHSH and CDR2 is LQKENI. The CDR3 spans 13 residues. Trimming took off 3 bases at V and 4 bases at J, with 9 bases between the two ends. This CDR3 reads CASSPEATYGYTF. CDR3 bases: TGTGCCAGCTCACCGGAGGCCACCTATGGCTACACCTTC.

The genes are TRBV3-1 and TRBJ1-2; 8 positions agree with TRBD1. Per the germline V gene, CDR1 is LGHDT and CDR2 is YNNKEL (reference sequence). V trimming: 11 bases; J trimming: 7 bases; junction bases outside the gene matches: 9. The CDR3 has 12 amino acids. CDR3 in DNA: TGTGCCGGAAGGACAGGGAGAGGTGGCTACACCTTC. Translated: CAGRTGRGGYTF. Together with reference TRBV3-1 and TRBJ1-2, the CDR3 gives the full variable domain: DTAVSQTPKYLVTQMGNDKSIKCEQNLGHDTMYWYKQDSKKFLKIMFSYNNKELIINETVPNRFSPKSPDKAHLNLHINSLELGDSAVYFCAGRTGRGGYTFGSGTRLTVV.

V gene TRBV2 combines with J gene TRBJ1-4; no firm D call. Trimming stripped 1 base from V and 3 bases from J, with 6 bases between. CDR3 size: 14 residues. The germline V gene encodes CDR1 SNHLY and CDR2 FYNNEI. CDR3 protein: CASSEVGANEKLFF. Written as DNA, the CDR3 is TGTGCCAGCAGTGAAGTGGGAGCTAATGAAAAACTGTTTTTT.

The chain joins TRBV6-5 to TRBJ1-5; D not resolved. The CDR3 spans 15 residues. V lost 0 bases and J lost 10, with 16 bases in between. Germline CDR1 MNHEY, CDR2 SVGAGI. The CDR3 spells CASSYSGPGISPQHF. The CDR3 nucleotides read TGTGCCAGCAGTTACTCCGGACCGGGAATCAGCCCCCAGCATTTT.

The genes are TRBV7-3 and TRBJ1-1; D ambiguous. The CDR3 contains 15 residues. Trimming took off 1 base at V and 1 base at J, with 10 bases between the two ends. Per germline, CDR1 SGHTA and CDR2 FQGTGA. CDR3 in DNA: TGTGCCAGCAGCTTAATGGGAGGCAGGAACACTGAAGCTTTCTTT. This gives the protein CASSLMGGRNTEAFF.

A few counts support this clonotype. The V call is TRBV12-3 or TRBV12-4, the J call TRBJ1-6, with D possibly TRBD1 on 5 matching bases. V was clipped by 4 bases and J by 10 bases, with 14 bases between them. The CDR3 consists of 14 residues. This CDR3 is CASSSGALGSPLHF. In DNA, the CDR3 is TGTGCCAGCAGTTCTGGGGCTTTAGGGTCACCCCTCCACTTT.

The chain couples TRBV6-2 or TRBV6-3 to TRBJ1-1, with a weak D call TRBD1 (6 bases). There are 14 residues in the CDR3. The V end lost 0 bases, the J end lost 6 bases, and 11 bases lay between the germline ends. CDR1 and CDR2 from the germline V gene are MNHEY and SVGEGT. The CDR3 protein is CASSYSGRGSEAFF. In DNA form, the CDR3 reads TGTGCCAGCAGTTACTCGGGCAGGGGCTCTGAAGCTTTCTTT.